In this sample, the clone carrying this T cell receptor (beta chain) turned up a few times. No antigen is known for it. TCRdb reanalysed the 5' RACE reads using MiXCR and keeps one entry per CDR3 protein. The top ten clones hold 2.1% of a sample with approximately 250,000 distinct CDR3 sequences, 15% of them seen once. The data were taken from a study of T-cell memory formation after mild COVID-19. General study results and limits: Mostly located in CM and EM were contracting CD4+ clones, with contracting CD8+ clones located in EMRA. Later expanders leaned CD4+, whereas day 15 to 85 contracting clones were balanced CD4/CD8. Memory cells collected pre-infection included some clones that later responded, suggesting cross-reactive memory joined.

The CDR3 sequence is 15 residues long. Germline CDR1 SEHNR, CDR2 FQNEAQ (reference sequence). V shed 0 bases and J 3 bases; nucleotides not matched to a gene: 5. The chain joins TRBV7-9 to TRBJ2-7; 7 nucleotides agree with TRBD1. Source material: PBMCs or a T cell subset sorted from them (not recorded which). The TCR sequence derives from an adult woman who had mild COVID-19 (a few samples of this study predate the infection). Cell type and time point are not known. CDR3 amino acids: CASSLAGQGVYEQYF. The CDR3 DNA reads TGTGCCAGCAGCTTAGCGGGGCAGGGGGTCTACGAGCAGTACTTC.